These T cell receptor beta chains were read from a single sample in a study of post-analysis software for immune sequencing data. TCRdb itself ran the PCR reads through MiXCR, one entry per CDR3 protein. The data contain some 890,000 distinct CDR3 sequences, approximately 53% of them singletons. Sequencing was performed on blood. Receptors originate from a girl between 5 and 17 years old with multiple sclerosis. Each CDR3 is given with its conserved first and last residue. D genes are given only for firm matches. For some rows the clone size is stated as once, few or many, or as a class when expanded; others skip it.

J gene: TRBJ1-2; D gene: -; V gene: TRBV29-1; clone size: -; CDR3 protein: CSGLKTGDGYTF; CDR3 DNA: TGCAGCGGATTAAAGACAGGTGATGGCTACACCTTC
J gene: TRBJ2-2; D gene: TRBD1; V gene: TRBV10-3; clone size: -; CDR3 protein: CAIRAGQGALANTGELFF; CDR3 DNA: TGTGCCATCAGGGCCGGCCAGGGGGCCTTAGCGAACACCGGGGAGCTGTTTTTT
J gene: TRBJ2-5; D gene: TRBD1; V gene: TRBV7-9; clone size: -; CDR3 protein: CASSRTGLESPQYF; CDR3 DNA: TGTGCCAGCAGCCGGACAGGGCTCGAATCACCCCAGTACTTC
J gene: TRBJ2-7; D gene: -; V gene: TRBV29-1; clone size: few; CDR3 protein: CSVMAHRREQYF; CDR3 DNA: TGCAGCGTTATGGCCCACCGGAGGGAGCAGTACTTC
J gene: TRBJ2-7; D gene: TRBD2; V gene: TRBV20-1; clone size: -; CDR3 protein: CSAIGLAGIYEQYF; CDR3 DNA: TGCAGTGCAATTGGACTAGCGGGGATCTACGAGCAGTACTTC
J gene: TRBJ1-2; D gene: -; V gene: TRBV10-3; clone size: few; CDR3 protein: CAISEIDRGYTF; CDR3 DNA: TGTGCCATCAGTGAAATCGACCGCGGCTACACCTTC
J gene: TRBJ2-4; D gene: TRBD1; V gene: TRBV15; clone size: few; CDR3 protein: CATSSRAGQGVQNIQYF; CDR3 DNA: TGTGCCACCAGCAGCCGCGCGGGACAGGGTGTCCAAAACATTCAGTACTTC
J gene: TRBJ2-7; D gene: -; V gene: TRBV29-1; clone size: few; CDR3 protein: CSVEVRGHEQYF; CDR3 DNA: TGCAGCGTTGAAGTCCGGGGCCACGAGCAGTACTTC
J gene: TRBJ1-4; D gene: -; V gene: TRBV15; clone size: few; CDR3 protein: CATSRDPRTDEKLFF; CDR3 DNA: TGTGCCACCAGCAGAGACCCCCGGACAGACGAAAAACTGTTTTTT
J gene: TRBJ1-2; D gene: -; V gene: TRBV6-6; clone size: few; CDR3 protein: CASSYSSGGAGYTF; CDR3 DNA: TGTGCCAGCAGTTACTCGTCTGGAGGGGCTGGCTACACCTTC
J gene: TRBJ2-7; D gene: -; V gene: TRBV28; clone size: -; CDR3 protein: CASSLRVLGEQYF; CDR3 DNA: TGTGCCAGCAGTTTGAGGGTCCTCGGCGAGCAGTACTTC
J gene: TRBJ2-7; D gene: -; V gene: TRBV7-9; clone size: -; CDR3 protein: CASSSDPFLGYEQYF; CDR3 DNA: TGTGCCAGCAGCTCCGACCCCTTCCTGGGATACGAGCAGTACTTC
J gene: TRBJ2-5; D gene: TRBD2; V gene: TRBV5-1; clone size: -; CDR3 protein: CVSSLTLGGRGETQYF; CDR3 DNA: TGCGTCAGCAGCCTCACCCTCGGAGGGAGGGGAGAGACCCAGTACTTC
J gene: TRBJ1-4; D gene: TRBD1; V gene: TRBV6-6; clone size: few; CDR3 protein: CASSMTGGVPNEKLFF; CDR3 DNA: TGTGCCAGCAGTATGACAGGGGGCGTACCTAATGAAAAACTGTTTTTT
J gene: TRBJ1-4; D gene: TRBD1; V gene: TRBV29-1; clone size: -; CDR3 protein: CSGGTATNEKLFF; CDR3 DNA: TGCAGCGGCGGGACAGCAACTAATGAAAAACTGTTTTTT
J gene: TRBJ2-2; D gene: TRBD1; V gene: TRBV5-1; clone size: -; CDR3 protein: CASSSDRVSYTGELFF; CDR3 DNA: TGCGCCAGCAGCTCTGACAGGGTCTCATACACCGGGGAGCTGTTTTTT
J gene: TRBJ2-7; D gene: TRBD2; V gene: TRBV20-1; clone size: -; CDR3 protein: CSARVGLANYEQYF; CDR3 DNA: TGCAGTGCTAGAGTCGGACTAGCAAACTACGAGCAGTACTTC
J gene: TRBJ2-7; D gene: -; V gene: TRBV10-3; clone size: few; CDR3 protein: CAISESSGGPYEQYF; CDR3 DNA: TGTGCCATCAGTGAGTCTTCCGGGGGCCCCTACGAGCAGTACTTC
J gene: TRBJ2-3; D gene: -; V gene: TRBV4-1; clone size: -; CDR3 protein: CASSQVKLGTDTQYF; CDR3 DNA: TGCGCCAGCAGCCAAGTTAAACTAGGCACAGATACGCAGTATTTT
J gene: TRBJ1-5; D gene: -; V gene: TRBV10-3; clone size: -; CDR3 protein: CATRSLSNQPQHF; CDR3 DNA: TGTGCCACCAGGTCCCTAAGCAATCAGCCCCAGCATTTT
J gene: TRBJ2-5; D gene: TRBD1; V gene: TRBV7-9; clone size: few; CDR3 protein: CAGTGTAYQETQYF; CDR3 DNA: TGTGCCGGTACTGGGACAGCGTATCAAGAGACCCAGTACTTC
J gene: TRBJ2-1; D gene: TRBD2; V gene: TRBV4-2; clone size: -; CDR3 protein: CASSQGLAGEWEQFF; CDR3 DNA: TGTGCCAGCAGCCAGGGTCTAGCGGGAGAATGGGAGCAGTTCTTC
J gene: TRBJ1-2; D gene: -; V gene: TRBV20-1; clone size: few; CDR3 protein: CSASGGFDPEYGYTF; CDR3 DNA: TGCAGTGCTAGCGGCGGATTCGACCCTGAGTATGGCTACACCTTC
J gene: TRBJ2-1; D gene: -; V gene: TRBV20-1; clone size: -; CDR3 protein: CSARPGTWEQFF; CDR3 DNA: TGCAGTGCTAGACCCGGGACCTGGGAGCAGTTCTTC
J gene: TRBJ2-5; D gene: TRBD2; V gene: TRBV29-1; clone size: -; CDR3 protein: CSVETGGGDQETQYF; CDR3 DNA: TGCAGCGTTGAAACAGGCGGGGGAGACCAGGAGACCCAGTACTTC
J gene: TRBJ1-5; D gene: -; V gene: TRBV3-1; clone size: -; CDR3 protein: CASSQERGDNQPQHF; CDR3 DNA: TGTGCCAGCAGCCAAGAGAGAGGGGACAATCAGCCCCAGCATTTT
J gene: TRBJ2-7; D gene: TRBD1; V gene: TRBV5-1; clone size: -; CDR3 protein: CASSGPTGVRSYEQYF; CDR3 DNA: TGCGCCAGCAGCGGGCCAACAGGGGTTCGGTCCTACGAGCAGTACTTC
J gene: TRBJ2-7; D gene: -; V gene: TRBV7-2; clone size: -; CDR3 protein: CASSLTVTYEQYF; CDR3 DNA: TGTGCCAGCAGCTTAACAGTGACCTACGAGCAGTACTTC
J gene: TRBJ2-1; D gene: TRBD1; V gene: TRBV5-5; clone size: -; CDR3 protein: CASSWTGSPDNEQFF; CDR3 DNA: TGTGCCAGCAGCTGGACAGGGTCACCCGACAATGAGCAGTTCTTC
J gene: TRBJ1-2; D gene: -; V gene: TRBV14; clone size: -; CDR3 protein: CASSQDVRAGQANYGYTF; CDR3 DNA: TGTGCCAGCAGCCAAGACGTAAGGGCAGGACAAGCTAACTATGGCTACACCTTC
J gene: TRBJ1-2; D gene: TRBD1; V gene: TRBV2; clone size: -; CDR3 protein: CASSWDREAYGYTF; CDR3 DNA: TGTGCCAGCAGTTGGGACAGGGAGGCCTATGGCTACACCTTC
J gene: TRBJ1-2; D gene: -; V gene: TRBV4-1; clone size: -; CDR3 protein: CASSQEKVTGKFYGYTF; CDR3 DNA: TGCGCCAGCAGCCAAGAGAAAGTGACCGGGAAATTCTATGGCTACACCTTC
J gene: TRBJ1-2; D gene: -; V gene: TRBV20-1; clone size: few; CDR3 protein: CSATGGNYGYTF; CDR3 DNA: TGCAGTGCTACCGGGGGGAACTATGGCTACACCTTC
J gene: TRBJ1-5; D gene: -; V gene: TRBV29-1; clone size: few; CDR3 protein: CSVWEGSNQPQHF; CDR3 DNA: TGCAGCGTCTGGGAAGGGAGCAATCAGCCCCAGCATTTT
J gene: TRBJ1-2; D gene: -; V gene: TRBV6-1; clone size: few; CDR3 protein: CASSENWGRAGGYTF; CDR3 DNA: TGTGCCAGCAGCGAAAACTGGGGCAGGGCGGGCGGCTACACCTTC
J gene: TRBJ2-1; D gene: TRBD2; V gene: TRBV4-1; clone size: few; CDR3 protein: CASSQDETSLEQFF; CDR3 DNA: TGCGCCAGCAGCCAAGACGAGACTAGCCTTGAGCAGTTCTTC
J gene: TRBJ2-1; D gene: TRBD2; V gene: TRBV29-1; clone size: few; CDR3 protein: CSVPRTSGVSYNEQFF; CDR3 DNA: TGCAGCGTTCCACGGACTAGCGGAGTCTCCTACAATGAGCAGTTCTTC
J gene: TRBJ1-2; D gene: -; V gene: TRBV15; clone size: once; CDR3 protein: CATSRDQGPRGGYTF; CDR3 DNA: TGTGCCACCAGCAGAGATCAAGGGCCCCGCGGTGGCTACACCTTC
J gene: TRBJ1-5; D gene: -; V gene: TRBV10-3; clone size: few; CDR3 protein: CAISEGGDPSNQPQHF; CDR3 DNA: TGTGCCATCAGTGAGGGAGGGGACCCTAGCAATCAGCCCCAGCATTTT
J gene: TRBJ2-4; D gene: -; V gene: TRBV7-9; clone size: -; CDR3 protein: CASSLGGAAYNEQYF; CDR3 DNA: TGTGCCAGCAGCTTAGGGGGGGCGGCCTACAATGAGCAGTACTTC
J gene: TRBJ2-7; D gene: -; V gene: TRBV14; clone size: -; CDR3 protein: CASSQLRHGEQYF; CDR3 DNA: TGTGCCAGCAGCCAACTCAGACACGGCGAGCAGTACTTC
J gene: TRBJ2-5; D gene: TRBD1; V gene: TRBV29-1; clone size: few; CDR3 protein: CSQQGAEETQYF; CDR3 DNA: TGCAGCCAACAGGGGGCGGAGGAGACCCAGTACTTC
J gene: TRBJ2-5; D gene: -; V gene: TRBV5-1; clone size: -; CDR3 protein: CASSLDGAQETQYF; CDR3 DNA: TGCGCCAGCAGCTTGGACGGGGCTCAAGAGACCCAGTACTTC
J gene: TRBJ2-7; D gene: TRBD1; V gene: TRBV10-3; clone size: -; CDR3 protein: CAISAPGQGAQEQYF; CDR3 DNA: TGTGCCATCAGTGCCCCGGGACAGGGGGCTCAAGAGCAGTACTTC
J gene: TRBJ2-1; D gene: -; V gene: TRBV12-3/TRBV12-4; clone size: -; CDR3 protein: CASSATRRLGEQFF; CDR3 DNA: TGTGCCAGCAGCGCAACTAGAAGGTTGGGCGAGCAGTTCTTC
J gene: TRBJ2-7; D gene: TRBD1; V gene: TRBV2; clone size: -; CDR3 protein: CASGGQREQYF; CDR3 DNA: TGTGCCAGCGGGGGACAGCGCGAGCAGTACTTC
J gene: TRBJ2-7; D gene: TRBD1; V gene: TRBV6-2/TRBV6-3; clone size: -; CDR3 protein: CASRSSGTGYSYEQYF; CDR3 DNA: TGTGCCAGCAGATCATCCGGGACAGGCTACTCCTACGAGCAGTACTTC
J gene: TRBJ2-1; D gene: TRBD2; V gene: TRBV7-6; clone size: -; CDR3 protein: CASSSTSGRTNEQFF; CDR3 DNA: TGTGCCAGCAGCTCGACTAGCGGGCGGACCAATGAGCAGTTCTTC
J gene: TRBJ1-4; D gene: -; V gene: TRBV2; clone size: -; CDR3 protein: CASSEAEKRLKLFF; CDR3 DNA: TGTGCCAGCAGTGAAGCGGAGAAGCGGCTTAAACTGTTTTTT
J gene: TRBJ2-7; D gene: TRBD1; V gene: TRBV7-8; clone size: -; CDR3 protein: CASSQDRTGEQYF; CDR3 DNA: TGTGCCAGCAGCCAGGACAGGACGGGAGAGCAGTACTTC
J gene: TRBJ2-5; D gene: TRBD1; V gene: TRBV12-3/TRBV12-4; clone size: -; CDR3 protein: CASSTGQGLVQTQYF; CDR3 DNA: TGTGCCAGCAGTACGGGACAGGGTCTTGTCCAGACCCAGTACTTC
J gene: TRBJ2-7; D gene: -; V gene: TRBV10-3; clone size: -; CDR3 protein: CAISAFDSYEQYF; CDR3 DNA: TGTGCCATCAGCGCCTTCGATTCCTACGAGCAGTACTTC
J gene: TRBJ1-1; D gene: -; V gene: TRBV6-1; clone size: -; CDR3 protein: CVSKELYTEAFF; CDR3 DNA: TGTGTCAGCAAGGAGTTGTACACTGAAGCTTTCTTT